This TCR beta chain was found in a study of radiation and T cells in renal cell carcinoma (dated by TCRdb to 2018 to 2020). Background for the entire study: The samples were obtained from a clinical trial, where primary renal cell carcinomas were treated with 15 Gy stereotactic body radiation therapy and then removed by nephrectomy 4 weeks afterward. In total, fewer than 55 samples, comprising some 25 tumors and around 27 peripheral blood samples, were subjected to TCR beta sequencing. A total of 4,016,671 unique CDR3 nucleotide sequences, encoding 2.7 million or so unique CDR3 amino acid sequences, were found across all 50 or so samples. Paper-wide results and their limitations: Because no pretreatment tumor biopsies were available, whether clonotypes were present in the tumor at baseline could not be determined. Top tumor clonotypes rose in blood from baseline to 2 weeks post-radiation, then contracted by 4 weeks, suggesting transient expansion of tumor-resident clones. Because the trial had a single-armed design, the trial could not examine how radiation dose or scheduling affected the TCR repertoire. Tracking of blood repertoire dynamics stopped at approximately four weeks after treatment, with no follow-up past that point.

TCR beta libraries were generated from genomic DNA with the immunoSEQ kit, following the manufacturer's recommendations. Library preparation used a first multiplex PCR with proprietary primers, then a second PCR adding unique barcodes, with bead cleanups after each round. A positive control reaction and a negative control reaction, both provided in the kit, were run with every batch of samples. The final libraries were assessed on an Agilent 4200 TapeStation D1000 ScreenTape, pooled by volume, and quantified by qPCR. Sequencing was performed on an Illumina NextSeq500 using a MidOutput 150-cycle cartridge, with 156 Read1 cycles, 15 Index1 cycles, and the kit custom primers. The pooled library was loaded at roughly 0.96 pM, with a roughly 18% PhiX control spiked in. Per the source publication's procedure: Vendor-processed data were analyzed in R, and a clonotype was defined as all T cells sharing the same CDR3 nucleotide sequence. For clone abundance analyses, frequencies were normalized to the 10,000 most abundant clones in each sample. Public T cell clones, which averaged fewer than five per sample, were removed prior to analysis. Tumor-enriched and baseline blood-enriched clonotypes were defined by at least a 32-fold difference in abundance between compartments. A beta-binomial differential abundance model was used to identify clonotypes that were expanded or contracted between blood time points. Similarity between tumor and blood repertoires was quantified using the Baroni-Urbani and Buser coefficient, and groups were compared with two-tailed Wilcoxon tests in R. Drawn from immuneACCESS, this table holds only the in-frame rearrangements with V and J called that TCRdb kept. Clones are partly lost; checked studies trace under half to an unresolved V gene and leave the rest unexplained. V and J calls and clone size follow that table, whereas D and trimming were derived from the DNA. The sample profile shows about 150,000 clones; 88% of them were found once. The biggest ten clones account for 4.1% of the sample.

This clone was counted between two and nine times. Its antigen is currently not known. No per-base quality is available; no much larger clone lies one base away. What the time point label conveys for this sample: baseline pretreatment blood. In the paper's terms, the treatment or condition label means: 15 Gy SBRT to primary tumor, nephrectomy 4 weeks later. To track tumor-enriched clonotypes, serial peripheral blood was sampled from radiation-treated patients at baseline and at 2 weeks and 4 weeks after SBRT. All patients had renal cell carcinoma with clear cell pathology. Genomic DNA for TCR sequencing was prepared using the QIAamp DNA Blood Mini Kit (Qiagen). The analyses included only samples that passed all quality control checks. The V and J ends are trimmed by 2 bases and 10 bases, leaving 14 bases between them. Via the germline V gene, CDR1 is SGHTA and CDR2 FQGTGA. The CDR3 starts with the cysteine, ends with the phenylalanine, and has 13 residues. Here the CDR3 DNA is all that survives: 39 bases in frame from base 1.

Material: blood, obtained from a patient whose treatment included radiotherapy and nephrectomy. Here the chain combines TRBV7-3 and TRBJ1-1; a confident D gene designation cannot be given. The clonotype originates from a woman in her seventies with renal cell carcinoma. The bases are TGTGCCAGCAGCTTAGAGAGTTCGGGTGCAGCTTTCTTT. It translates as CASSLESSGAAFF.